One and the same sample provided the 14 T cell receptor beta chains below, sequenced in a study of blood T cell repertoires in COVID-19. Sequenced by immunoSEQ multiplex PCR; TCRdb stores in-frame clones only, minus some. The sample carries some 120,000 clones, approximately 87% recorded once. The material sequenced was peripheral blood. The source of these receptors is a man younger than 40 with acute or convalescent COVID-19.

The genes are TRBV20-1 and TRBJ2-1, with 7 bases matching TRBD1. The germline V gene encodes CDR1 DFQATT and CDR2 SNEGSKA (reference sequence). Trimming removed 3 bases from V and 5 bases from J; junction bases left unmatched: 7. The CDR3 totals 14 residues. The CDR3 loop is CSASDRVTDNEQFF. CDR3 DNA: TGCAGTGCTAGTGACAGGGTGACGGACAATGAGCAGTTCTTC.

Here the CDR3 DNA reads TGTGCCACGCGAAGCGGGGGGGTCTACGAGCAGTACGTC. Protein product: CATRSGGVYEQYV. The J gene is TRBJ2-7, the V gene TRBV10-3; 10 nucleotides line up with TRBD2. The V gene end was trimmed by 10 bases and the J gene end by 3 bases; junction bases not matched to a gene: 6. This CDR3 is 13 amino acids long. Germline-derived CDR1 and CDR2 are ENHRY and SYGVKD.

The genes are TRBV4-3 and TRBJ2-5, with 8 bases identical to TRBD2. CDR1 is LGHNA, CDR2 YSLEER, per germline. The CDR3 has 16 amino acids. The V gene end was trimmed by 0 bases and the J gene end by 6 bases; junction bases not matched to a gene: 9. The CDR3 DNA reads as TGCGCCAGCAGCCAAGACGAGGGACTAGAATTAAAGACCCAGTACTTC. Translated: CASSQDEGLELKTQYF.

This chain's CDR3 is CASSSGETAEAFF. In DNA form, the CDR3 reads TGTGCCAGCAGTTCGGGGGAGACGGCTGAAGCTTTCTTT. V and J are TRBV12-3 or TRBV12-4 and TRBJ1-1, with a tentative D call TRBD1 (5 bases). Trimming cost V 4 bases and J 6 bases, with 12 bases left between them. CDR3 length: 13 amino acids.

The V and J genes are TRBV3-1 (or the pseudogene TRBV3-2) and TRBJ1-6; 9 bases line up with TRBD1. CDR1 is LGHDT, CDR2 YNNKEL, per germline (reference sequence). The CDR3 extends over 16 amino acids. The junction had 5 bases not matched to a gene; V was cut back by 1 base and J by 7 bases. As DNA, the CDR3 is TGTGCCAGCAGCCAAGGACTGGGACAGGGCAATTCACCCCTCCACTTT. It translates to CASSQGLGQGNSPLHF.

The chain joins TRBV19 to TRBJ1-1; D ambiguous. In germline, CDR1 is LNHDA, CDR2 SQIVND (reference sequence). Trimming shortened V by 0 bases and J by 10 bases, and 12 bases separated the two germline ends. The CDR3 totals 13 residues. In DNA form, the CDR3 reads TGTGCCAGTAGTATAGAATTGCGGCGGGGAGCTTTCTTT. It yields the protein CASSIELRRGAFF.

V gene TRBV2 combines with J gene TRBJ2-7; a weak D match, TRBD2 (7 bases). The CDR3 is 15 residues long. V was trimmed by 6 bases and J by 1 base, leaving 16 bases between them. The germline V gene has CDR1 SNHLY and CDR2 FYNNEI. CDR3 region: CASSDTGRGSYEQYF. In DNA, the CDR3 is TGTGCCAGCAGCGATACAGGGAGGGGTTCCTACGAGCAGTACTTC.

This clone was observed a handful of times. The rearrangement links TRBV4-3 to TRBJ1-4; no clear D gene. The V end lost 2 bases, the J end lost 4 bases, and 5 bases lay between the germline ends. The CDR3 covers 13 residues. Germline V gene data show CDR1 as LGHNA and CDR2 as YSLEER. CDR3 nucleotides: TGCGCCAGCAGCCAACGGGTTAATGAAAAACTGTTTTTT. This gives the protein CASSQRVNEKLFF.

The V gene is TRBV12-3 or TRBV12-4, the J gene TRBJ1-4; D gene ambiguous. The CDR3 is 13 amino acids. The ends were cut back, 5 bases at V and 6 bases at J, with 10 bases in the middle. In DNA, the CDR3 is TGTGCCAGCAGTAACCCTATTCATGAAAAACTGTTTTTT. Translated: CASSNPIHEKLFF.

This clone came up once. The gene calls are TRBV5-4 and TRBJ2-5; 7 bases agree with TRBD2. Germline lookup yields CDR1 SGHNT and CDR2 YYREEE (reference sequence). This CDR3 comprises 13 residues. After removal of 2 bases from V and 5 bases from J, the junction contained 3 bases not matched to a gene. CDR3: CASSFSSGETQYF. The DNA of the CDR3 is TGTGCCAGCAGCTTTTCTAGCGGTGAGACCCAGTACTTC. Together with reference TRBV5-4 and TRBJ2-5, the CDR3 gives the full variable domain: ETGVTQSPTHLIKTRGQQVTLRCSSQSGHNTVSWYQQALGQGPQFIFQYYREEENGRGNFPPRFSGLQFPNYSSELNVNALELDDSALYLCASSFSSGETQYFGPGTRLLVL.

This clone was recorded once. The chain links TRBV2 to TRBJ1-2; D possibly corresponds to TRBD1 (5 bases). The V and J ends lost 2 bases and 0 bases respectively, with 13 bases between them. CDR1 and CDR2 (germline): SNHLY, FYNNEI. This CDR3 region has 16 residues. The CDR3 is CASSENMRQSNYGYTF. The DNA for the CDR3 is TGTGCCAGCAGTGAAAATATGCGACAGTCTAACTATGGCTACACCTTC.

This sequence joins TRBV2 and TRBJ1-2; possibly TRBD1 for D (5 bases). The CDR3 is 14 amino acids. Deletions cut 2 bases from V and 3 bases from J, with 10 bases between. CDR1 and CDR2 (germline): SNHLY, FYNNEI. CDR3 residues: CASSETWGYYGYTF. CDR3 DNA: TGTGCCAGCAGTGAAACCTGGGGCTACTATGGCTACACCTTC. Full variable domain (outside the CDR3, taken from reference TRBV2 and TRBJ1-2): EPEVTQTPSHQVTQMGQEVILRCVPISNHLYFYWYRQILGQKVEFLVSFYNNEISEKSEIFDDQFSVERPDGSNFTLKIRSTKLEDSAMYFCASSETWGYYGYTFGSGTRLTVV.

This chain joins TRBV7-6 and TRBJ2-5, with 8 bases identical to TRBD2. After removal of 5 bases from V and 3 bases from J, the junction contained 2 bases not matched to a gene. CDR3 length: 13 residues. The germline V gene has CDR1 SGHVS and CDR2 FNYEAQ. The CDR3 bases are TGTGCCAGCAGCCCGCGGGGGGAAGAGACCCAGTACTTC. Translating gives CASSPRGEETQYF. Looking up the rest from reference TRBV7-6 and TRBJ2-5 gives the full variable domain: GAGVSQSPRYKVTKRGQDVALRCDPISGHVSLYWYRQALGQGPEFLTYFNYEAQQDKSGLPNDRFSAERPEGSISTLTIQRTEQRDSAMYRCASSPRGEETQYFGPGTRLLVL.

The V call is TRBV20-1, the J call TRBJ2-7; a weak D match, TRBD1 (5 bases). The CDR3 extends over 12 amino acids. The germline V and J ends were trimmed by 3 bases and 6 bases, with 12 bases remaining between them. CDR1 and CDR2 from the germline V gene are DFQATT and SNEGSKA (reference sequence). CDR3 nucleotide sequence: TGCAGTGCTAGTTGGCAGGGTAGCGAGCAGTACTTC. Protein: CSASWQGSEQYF.